This TCR beta chain was sequenced for a study of STAT5B mutations in CD4+ large granular lymphocyte leukemia. As handled by the study authors: Lowest detectable productive clonotype frequency was 2.59 x 10-5. Only in-frame clones appear in the TCRdb table, and some are missing; sequencing was by immunoSEQ multiplex PCR. That table supplies the V and J calls and clone size; D and trimming were determined from the DNA. The repertoire holds 40,000 to 55,000 clones, with just over 85% as singletons. This clonotype originated in a human donor in good health. Sequencing was done on a sample of CD4+ T cells from blood buffy coats.

The CDR3 DNA sequence: TGTGCCAGTACTCCTCGGGGACAGGGGGCAGGAGATACGCAGTATTTT. As protein: CASTPRGQGAGDTQYF. The chain is built from TRBV19 and TRBJ2-3, with 12 bases that match TRBD1. The CDR3 loop spans 16 amino acids. Trimming at V came to 7 bases and at J to 5 bases, leaving 10 bases not matched to a gene. Germline V gene data show CDR1 as LNHDA and CDR2 as SQIVND (reference sequence).